This TCR beta chain was profiled in a study of blood T cell repertoires in COVID-19. Study as a whole: T cells, B-cell-depleted T cells, or PBMCs provided the cDNA or gDNA that served as material.

CDR3 length equals 15 residues. The V gene's germline CDR1 is SEHNR and CDR2 FQNEAQ (reference sequence). V lost 0 bases to trimming and J lost 3 bases, with 11 bases between them. The repertoire was sequenced with immunoSEQ multiplex PCR; TCRdb's copy has only in-frame clones and lacks some. Of under 20,000 clones in the sample, approximately 80% were seen once. The sequencing input was peripheral blood. The sequence was collected from a human donor in a cohort sampled during active COVID-19. The chain has TRBV7-9 and TRBJ2-5; D might be TRBD2 (5 bases). The DNA for the CDR3 is TGTGCCAGCAGCTTAGCGCCTTACGGGGAAGAGACCCAGTACTTC. Translating gives CASSLAPYGEETQYF. The full variable domain, its missing parts supplied by reference TRBV7-9 and TRBJ2-5, is DTGVSQNPRHKITKRGQNVTFRCDPISEHNRLYWYRQTLGQGPEFLTYFQNEAQLEKSRLLSDRFSAERPKGSFSTLEIQRTEQGDSAMYLCASSLAPYGEETQYFGPGTRLLVL.